This T cell receptor (beta chain) derives from a study of TIL therapy for anti-PD-1-resistant metastatic lung cancer. Study-wide findings and caveats: Treatment-naive, never-smoker and oncogene-addicted patients were overrepresented in this highly selected cohort.

As for time point: pre-treatment sample, taken before nivolumab and TIL therapy. Details on this clone: Its matching antigen is unknown.

Sequencing used immunoSEQ v3. Produced via immunoSEQ multiplex PCR; TCRdb's table is partial and in-frame only. The sample lists 55,000 or so clones, over 75% occurring once. CDR1 is MDHEN and CDR2 is SYDVKM in the germline V gene. V lost 8 bases to trimming and J lost 0 bases, with 8 bases between them. The CDR3 sequence is 14 residues long. The receptor comes from a person between 25 and 80 years old with non-small cell lung cancer. The sequences come from blood, collected at baseline. The V call is TRBV28, the J call TRBJ1-6; D is possibly TRBD1 (6 bases). The CDR3 DNA is TGTGCCAGCGCGACAGGCTCCTATAATTCACCCCTCCACTTT. This sequence encodes CASATGSYNSPLHF. Full variable domain (remainder filled in from reference TRBV28 and TRBJ1-6): DVKVTQSSRYLVKRTGEKVFLECVQDMDHENMFWYRQDPGLGLRLIYFSYDVKMKEKGDIPEGYSVSREKKERFSLILESASTNQTSMYLCASATGSYNSPLHFGNGTRLTVT.